Presented here are 25 T cell receptor beta chains from one specimen sequenced in a study of CD8 T cells in ankylosing spondylitis. From the 5' RACE reads, TCRdb called clonotypes with MiXCR, one entry per CDR3 protein. This sample carries fewer than 400,000 distinct CDR3 sequences, roughly 15% of them seen once, and the ten largest clones take 1.1%. The sample was blood, either unsorted or a sorted T cell fraction (not recorded which). The receptors were gathered from a male donor with ankylosing spondylitis or in good health (not recorded which).

The gene calls are TRBV12-3 or TRBV12-4 and TRBJ2-1, with 8 bases aligning to TRBD2. The V segment lost 4 bases and the J segment 4 bases; nucleotides outside the gene matches: 9. The CDR3 runs 16 residues. The DNA for the CDR3 is TGTGCCAGCAGTTCAGAGGCGGGACTAGATTACAATGAGCAGTTCTTC. Amino acids: CASSSEAGLDYNEQFF.

This clonotype turned up a few times. The V and J genes are TRBV20-1 and TRBJ2-2; 15 bases map to TRBD2. CDR1 is DFQATT, CDR2 SNEGSKA, per germline (reference sequence). The CDR3 consists of 15 residues. The V segment lost 6 bases and the J segment 7 bases; nucleotides outside the gene matches: 6. CDR3 nucleotides: TGCAGTGCCCCCGGACTAGCGGGAGGGCACGGGGAGCTGTTTTTT. Amino acids: CSAPGLAGGHGELFF.

This clonotype was detected many times. V is TRBV5-1 and J is TRBJ1-2, with D unclear. Trimming shortened V by 0 bases and J by 4 bases, and 10 bases separated the two germline ends. The CDR3 extends over 14 amino acids. CDR1 is SGHRS, CDR2 YFSETQ, per germline. The CDR3 loop reads CASSLGEVFYGYTF. In nucleotides, the CDR3 is TGCGCCAGCAGCTTGGGGGAGGTCTTCTATGGCTACACCTTC.

Here the CDR3 reads CASSSTVSTGELFF. CDR3 DNA sequence: TGCGCCAGCAGCTCGACAGTGAGCACCGGGGAGCTGTTTTTT. This chain connects TRBV5-1 to TRBJ2-2; D might be TRBD1 (5 bases). This CDR3 comprises 14 residues. Germline CDR1 and CDR2: SGHRS and YFSETQ. With 3 bases removed from V and 4 bases from J, the gap between germline ends came to 10 bases.

In this sample, this clonotype turned up many times. The chain recombines TRBV6-5 with TRBJ1-4; D is possibly TRBD1 (5 bases). The CDR3 length is 14 residues. V was clipped by 2 bases and J by 7 bases, with 11 bases between them. Per germline, CDR1 MNHEY and CDR2 SVGAGI. This CDR3 is CASSYGGGSEKLFF. The CDR3 coding sequence is TGTGCCAGCAGTTACGGCGGGGGGAGTGAAAAACTGTTTTTT.

In this sample, this clonotype turned up many times. V is TRBV2 and J is TRBJ1-4; TRBD1 matches 7 bases. Germline trimming cut 7 bases from V and 6 bases from J; bases unmatched to any gene: 5. There are 13 residues in the CDR3. CDR1 SNHLY and CDR2 FYNNEI come from the germline V gene. The CDR3 region is CASKRDSDEKLFF. CDR3 bases: TGTGCCAGCAAACGGGACAGTGATGAAAAACTGTTTTTT.

The rearrangement joins TRBV11-2 to TRBJ2-5, with a possible D match to TRBD2 (5 bases). Germline loops: CDR1 SGHAT, CDR2 FQNNGV. The CDR3 covers 13 residues. The V and J ends lost 3 bases and 5 bases respectively, with 10 bases between them. The CDR3 coding sequence is TGTGCCAGCAGCTTTGGGGAGATGGAGACCCAGTACTTC. Translation: CASSFGEMETQYF.

This sequence joins TRBV19 and TRBJ2-7; 10 bases line up with TRBD1. Germline CDR1 LNHDA, CDR2 SQIVND (reference sequence). The CDR3 covers 15 residues. V lost 7 bases to trimming and J lost 1 base; unmatched junction nucleotides: 7. The CDR3: CASTAGTGASYEQYF. In nucleotides, the CDR3 is TGTGCCAGTACGGCCGGGACAGGGGCTTCCTACGAGCAGTACTTC.

The chain is built from TRBV12-3 or TRBV12-4 and TRBJ1-4; 7 bases line up with TRBD1. This CDR3 has 15 amino acids. Trimming took 6 bases from V and 4 from J; bases not matched to a gene: 8. The CDR3 region has the DNA TGTGCCAGCAGGTGGTCGGCAGGGGGTAATGAAAAACTGTTTTTT. Translation: CASRWSAGGNEKLFF.

This chain joins TRBV20-1 and TRBJ1-2; 11 positions match TRBD1. J was trimmed by 3 bases and V by 1 base; bases with no gene match: 7. Germline V gene data show CDR1 as DFQATT and CDR2 as SNEGSKA (reference sequence). The CDR3 covers 16 residues. In DNA, the CDR3 is TGCAGTGCTAGAGGAACTGGACAGGGGGCTTACTATGGCTACACCTTC. Protein product: CSARGTGQGAYYGYTF.

This chain connects TRBV18 to TRBJ2-3; no clear D gene. Germline CDR1 and CDR2: KGHSH and LQKENI. The V end was cut by 1 base, the J end by 2 bases, with 7 bases between. The CDR3 has 14 residues. In nucleotides, the CDR3 is TGTGCCAGCTCACCACTAGCCGCCACAGATACGCAGTATTTT. As protein: CASSPLAATDTQYF.

In its sample, this clonotype was seen a few times. This chain links TRBV20-1 with TRBJ2-3; TRBD2 agrees at 8 bases. The CDR3 loop spans 20 amino acids. The V gene's germline CDR1 is DFQATT and CDR2 SNEGSKA (reference sequence). Trimming removed 1 base from V and 0 bases from J; junction bases left unmatched: 18. CDR3: CSARGPSVAGSTRSTDTQYF. The CDR3 DNA reads as TGCAGTGCTAGAGGCCCCTCAGTAGCGGGATCGACACGCAGCACAGATACGCAGTATTTT.

Only a few counts were recorded for this clonotype. The chain combines TRBV4-1 with TRBJ2-7; unclear D gene. V dropped 5 bases and J dropped 1 base, with 9 bases sitting between them. CDR3 length: 13 residues. The germline gives CDR1 MGHRA, CDR2 YSYEKL. CDR3 nucleotides: TGCGCCAGCAGCGCCCGCCGGTCCTACGAGCAGTACTTC. It is translated as CASSARRSYEQYF.

This chain links TRBV12-3 or TRBV12-4 with TRBJ2-1, with a weak D call TRBD2 (6 bases). Trimming removed 7 bases at V and 5 bases at J, with 12 bases between. The CDR3 loop spans 13 amino acids. As DNA, the CDR3 is TGTGCCAGCACCTACGGGACTCACAATGAGCAGTTCTTC. Residues: CASTYGTHNEQFF.

The chain employs TRBV29-1 and TRBJ2-3; no firm D call. Germline V lookup: CDR1 SQVTM, CDR2 ANQGSEA. The length of the CDR3 is 12 residues. V lost 5 bases and J lost 1, with 7 bases in between. CDR3: CSVSDGTDTQYF. CDR3 in DNA: TGCAGCGTTTCGGACGGCACAGATACGCAGTATTTT.

This chain joins TRBV5-1 and TRBJ1-2, with TRBD1 matching 7 bases. The CDR3 consists of 12 residues. Germline assignment: CDR1 SGHRS and CDR2 YFSETQ. V gave up 2 bases and J gave up 11 bases; unmatched junction bases: 6. CDR3 loop: CASSFSPGGYTF. Here the CDR3 DNA reads TGCGCCAGCAGCTTCTCGCCAGGGGGATACACCTTC.

The chain employs TRBV20-1 and TRBJ2-5, with D tentatively TRBD2 (5 bases). Germline V CDR1 and CDR2: DFQATT, SNEGSKA (reference sequence). V lost 6 bases, J lost 5 bases, and 10 bases lay in between. The CDR3 is 11 amino acids. CDR3 nucleotides: TGCAGTGCAGGAGGAAGCGAGACCCAGTACTTC. This gives the protein CSAGGSETQYF.

The V call is TRBV7-8, the J call TRBJ2-7; 11 bases match TRBD2. The V segment lost 3 bases and the J segment 0 bases; nucleotides outside the gene matches: 7. In germline, CDR1 is SGHVS, CDR2 FQNEAQ. The CDR3 runs 17 residues. The CDR3, as DNA: TGTGCCAGCAGCTTCCTGGGACTAGCGGAGAGCTCCTACGAGCAGTACTTC. This encodes CASSFLGLAESSYEQYF.

There are a few counts of this clonotype. This chain links TRBV27 with TRBJ1-2; tentative D call: TRBD1 (5 bases). This CDR3 comprises 14 residues. Germline values: CDR1 MNHEY, CDR2 SMNVEV (reference sequence). V lost 5 bases and J lost 4, with 14 bases in between. Here the CDR3 DNA reads TGTGCCAGCAGTCCTCGGGACTTCACCTATGGCTACACCTTC. It specifies CASSPRDFTYGYTF.

The CDR3 bases are TGTGCCACCCGACTAGCGGGAGGCCACGAGCAGTACTTC. This translates into CATRLAGGHEQYF. This chain uses TRBV10-3 with TRBJ2-7, with TRBD2 matching 13 bases. J was trimmed by 5 bases and V by 10 bases; bases with no gene match: 5. CDR3 length: 13 amino acids. CDR1 and CDR2 (germline): ENHRY, SYGVKD.

This clonotype was observed a handful of times. The chain has TRBV20-1 and TRBJ2-3; TRBD2 matches at 9 bases. CDR3 length equals 14 residues. Germline CDR1 is DFQATT and CDR2 is SNEGSKA (reference sequence). Germline trimming cut 3 bases from V and 5 bases from J; bases unmatched to any gene: 6. CDR3 DNA: TGCAGTGCTAGGCGGGGGGGATCGGGAGATACGCAGTATTTT. Its protein product is CSARRGGSGDTQYF.

The V gene is TRBV5-5, the J gene TRBJ2-4, with D perhaps TRBD1 or TRBD2 (5 bases each). CDR1 is SGHKS, CDR2 YYEKEE, per germline (reference sequence). The CDR3 length is 14 residues. Trimming took off 4 bases at V and 8 bases at J, with 16 bases between the two ends. The chain's CDR3 is CASSTGPTRDIQYF. CDR3 DNA sequence: TGTGCCAGCAGCACGGGACCGACCCGGGACATTCAGTACTTC.

This clonotype was recorded at least ten times. The chain recombines TRBV6-5 with TRBJ1-2; 8 nucleotides agree with TRBD1. J gave up 0 bases and V 2 bases, and 5 bases lay outside the gene matches. The CDR3 has 16 residues. CDR1 and CDR2 from the germline V gene are MNHEY and SVGAGI. The CDR3 loop reads CASSYPRGQTNYGYTF. Here the CDR3 DNA reads TGTGCCAGCAGTTACCCCAGGGGGCAGACTAACTATGGCTACACCTTC.

This clonotype showed up just a few times. This CDR3 is CASSHEGNTEAFF. CDR3 bases: TGTGCCAGCAGCCACGAGGGGAACACTGAAGCTTTCTTT. V gene TRBV4-2 combines with J gene TRBJ1-1; D is ambiguous. With 3 bases removed from V and 1 base from J, the gap between germline ends came to 6 bases. The CDR3 contains 13 residues. In germline, CDR1 is LGHNA, CDR2 YNFKEQ.

This chain links TRBV19 with TRBJ1-5; D remains unclear. The CDR3 length is 14 residues. Trimming left V 3 bases short and J 1 base short, with 7 bases between. Germline values: CDR1 LNHDA, CDR2 SQIVND (reference sequence). The CDR3 sequence: CASSILGSNQPQHF. In nucleotides, the CDR3 is TGTGCCAGTAGTATTTTAGGGAGCAATCAGCCCCAGCATTTT. The full variable domain, rest sourced from reference TRBV19 and TRBJ1-5, is DGGITQSPKYLFRKEGQNVTLSCEQNLNHDAMYWYRQDPGQGLRLIYYSQIVNDFQKGDIAEGYSVSREKKESFPLTVTSAQKNPTAFYLCASSILGSNQPQHFGDGTRLSIL.